Presented here are 27 T cell receptor beta chains from one specimen sequenced in a study of OX40 agonist ivuxolimab in advanced cancers. The receptor library was made with the immunoSEQ multiplex PCR assay. As stored in TCRdb, this immuneACCESS dataset retains in-frame rearrangements with V and J assigned. A fraction of the clones does not appear; measured against another copy, unresolved V genes explain less than half of the discrepancy, and the remainder lacks a known reason. Within this sample are about 59,000 clones, with 75% to 95% of them counted one time only. The top ten hold 9.5% to 15% of the sample. The sample here was CD4+ or CD8+ T cells sorted from blood, taken in a trial of the OX40 agonist ivuxolimab. These receptors originate from an adult with an advanced solid tumor such as melanoma, head and neck, liver or kidney cancer.

The rearrangement joins TRBV5-6 to TRBJ2-4; possibly TRBD2 for D (5 bases). Trimming took off 0 bases at V and 0 bases at J, with 13 bases between the two ends. The germline CDR1 and CDR2 sequences are SGHDT and YYEEEE. There are 17 residues in the CDR3. The CDR3 nucleotides read TGTGCCAGCAGCTTGGGTATCGGGAATCCAGCCAAAAACATTCAGTACTTC. As protein: CASSLGIGNPAKNIQYF.

The chain uses TRBV7-8 and TRBJ1-6; D remains unclear. The CDR3 runs to 12 residues. Germline CDR1 and CDR2: SGHVS and FQNEAQ. V lost 7 bases and J lost 5, with 6 bases in between. CDR3 nucleotides: TGTGCCAGCATTGGGGATAATTCACCCCTCCACTTT. It translates to CASIGDNSPLHF.

The chain combines TRBV10-2 with TRBJ2-7; TRBD1 aligns across 9 bases. Germline CDR1 WSHSY, CDR2 SAAADI. The length of the CDR3 is 15 residues. With 2 bases clipped from V and 4 bases from J, the junction kept 6 bases outside the gene matches. The CDR3 spells CASSEMGQGSYEQYF. CDR3 coding DNA: TGCGCCAGCAGTGAGATGGGACAGGGTTCATACGAGCAGTACTTC.

The chain carries TRBV4-1 and TRBJ2-5; possible D gene TRBD2, 5 bases. In germline, CDR1 is MGHRA, CDR2 YSYEKL. V was pared by 0 bases and J by 0 bases, with 8 bases between. There are 15 residues in the CDR3. CDR3 protein: CASSQESGYQETQYF. The DNA for the CDR3 is TGCGCCAGCAGCCAAGAATCGGGGTACCAAGAGACCCAGTACTTC.

The genes are TRBV4-3 and TRBJ2-7; 10 nucleotides line up with TRBD1. CDR3 length equals 14 residues. From germline, CDR1 is LGHNA and CDR2 YSLEER. J was trimmed by 4 bases and V by 4 bases; bases with no gene match: 4. CDR3 region: CASSPGQGVYEQYF. The CDR3 DNA reads as TGCGCCAGCAGCCCTGGACAGGGGGTTTACGAGCAGTACTTC.

J is TRBJ1-1 and V is TRBV6-1; 7 bases match TRBD1. The trim removed 8 bases at V and 1 base at J, leaving 1 base unmatched. Looked up from germline, CDR1 is MNHNS and CDR2 is SASEGT. The CDR3 runs to 12 residues. The chain's CDR3 is CASEGANTEAFF. CDR3 coding DNA: TGTGCCAGCGAGGGGGCGAACACTGAAGCTTTCTTT.

The chain is built from TRBV7-2 and TRBJ2-5; D ambiguous. The V and J ends lost 5 bases and 5 bases respectively, with 18 bases between them. The germline V gene encodes CDR1 SGHTA and CDR2 FQGNSA. This CDR3 has 15 residues. In DNA form, the CDR3 reads TGTGCCAGCAGCGGTTATTCCACCCTCGGGGAGACCCAGTACTTC. Protein: CASSGYSTLGETQYF.

The chain has TRBV25-1 and TRBJ2-1; D is perhaps TRBD2 (5 bases). The CDR3 has 14 amino acids. Germline loops: CDR1 MGHDK, CDR2 SYGVNS. V was pared by 1 base and J by 4 bases, with 8 bases between. CDR3 DNA sequence: TGTGCCAGCAGTGAATCTGAGGGATACAATGAGCAGTTCTTC. Amino acids: CASSESEGYNEQFF.

J is TRBJ2-7 and V is TRBV19, with 9 bases lining up with TRBD1. The V segment lost 2 bases and the J segment 5 bases; nucleotides outside the gene matches: 7. CDR1 is LNHDA, CDR2 SQIVND, per germline (reference sequence). This CDR3 is built from 15 residues. The CDR3 protein is CASSILRDRVNEQYF. The CDR3 DNA sequence: TGTGCCAGTAGTATACTCCGGGACAGGGTCAACGAGCAGTACTTC.

V and J are TRBV28 and TRBJ2-1; 9 nucleotides agree with TRBD2. CDR1 MDHEN and CDR2 SYDVKM come from the germline V gene. There are 15 residues in the CDR3. V lost 5 bases to trimming and J lost 4 bases; unmatched junction nucleotides: 6. The CDR3 sequence is CASSALAGTYNEQFF. The CDR3 DNA sequence: TGTGCCAGCAGTGCTCTAGCGGGAACGTACAATGAGCAGTTCTTC.

This rearrangement joins TRBV14 to TRBJ2-1; TRBD1 matches 10 bases. The CDR3 spans 15 residues. From germline, CDR1 is SGHDN and CDR2 FVKESK. Germline trimming cut 2 bases from V and 7 bases from J; bases unmatched to any gene: 5. The DNA for the CDR3 is TGTGCCAGCAGCCAACCGGGACAGGGGAAGAATGAGCAGTTCTTC. Translation: CASSQPGQGKNEQFF.

V usage is TRBV5-6 and J usage is TRBJ2-7, with D possibly TRBD2 on 6 matching bases. CDR3 length: 13 residues. V lost 4 bases and J 4 bases, leaving 12 bases between the germline ends. Germline V gene sequence: CDR1 SGHDT, CDR2 YYEEEE. CDR3 amino acids: CASSDGTFYEQYF. Written as DNA, the CDR3 is TGTGCCAGCAGCGACGGGACTTTTTACGAGCAGTACTTC.

The chain uses TRBV11-2 and TRBJ2-3; 11 nucleotides agree with TRBD2. Germline V lookup: CDR1 SGHAT, CDR2 FQNNGV. Trimming cost V 3 bases and J 5 bases; bases outside gene matches: 7. The CDR3 has 16 residues. The CDR3 loop is CASSFLAGGTEDTQYF. The CDR3 region has the DNA TGTGCCAGCAGCTTCTTAGCGGGAGGGACTGAAGATACGCAGTATTTT.

Note on this clone: One end of the junction varies from germline; a read error may be responsible. In nucleotides, the CDR3 is TGTGCCAGCACCTCAGGGACAGGAGGTTACAATGAGCAGCTCTTC. Its translation: CASTSGTGGYNEQLF. The chain couples TRBV27 to TRBJ2-1; 8 bases line up with TRBD1. The CDR3 has 15 residues. CDR1 is MNHEY and CDR2 is SMNVEV in the germline V gene (reference sequence).

The rearrangement links TRBV2 to TRBJ2-4; D perhaps matches TRBD1 (5 bases). V gave up 8 bases and J gave up 1 base, with 12 bases separating them. Germline-derived CDR1 and CDR2 are SNHLY and FYNNEI. CDR3 size: 14 residues. CDR3 DNA sequence: TGTGCCAGCTCCGGAAAGGGGGCCAAAAACATTCAGTACTTC. Its protein is CASSGKGAKNIQYF.

This chain links TRBV4-1 with TRBJ2-1, with D possibly TRBD2 on 6 matching bases. Trimming took off 4 bases at V and 6 bases at J, with 19 bases between the two ends. The germline V gene has CDR1 MGHRA and CDR2 YSYEKL. The CDR3 spans 16 residues. The CDR3 region is CASSLTPLALGNEQFF. CDR3 nucleotide sequence: TGCGCCAGCAGCCTAACCCCTCTAGCGTTGGGCAATGAGCAGTTCTTC.

The genes are TRBV2 and TRBJ2-1; 11 nucleotides align to TRBD2. The J segment lost 9 bases and the V segment lost 2 bases, leaving 3 bases of the junction unmatched. CDR1 is SNHLY and CDR2 is FYNNEI in the germline V gene. The CDR3 is 14 residues long. CDR3 DNA sequence: TGTGCCAGCAGTGAACCGACTAGCGGGACTGAGCAGTTCTTC. It encodes CASSEPTSGTEQFF.

The rearrangement joins TRBV12-5 to TRBJ2-7; D remains ambiguous. The CDR3 totals 12 residues. Germline CDR1 LGHNT, CDR2 FRNRAP. V was shortened by 5 bases and J by 2 bases, with 7 bases between the two germline ends. This CDR3 is CASGNGPYEQYF. The CDR3 coding sequence is TGTGCTAGTGGTAACGGACCCTACGAGCAGTACTTC. Filled out from reference TRBV12-5 and TRBJ2-7, the complete variable domain reads DARVTQTPRHKVTEMGQEVTMRCQPILGHNTVFWYRQTMMQGLELLAYFRNRAPLDDSGMPKDRFSAEMPDATLATLKIQPSEPRDSAVYFCASGNGPYEQYFGPGTRLTVT.

The J gene is TRBJ1-2, the V gene TRBV6-6, with D unresolved. From germline, CDR1 is MNHNY and CDR2 SVGAGI (reference sequence). The CDR3 length is 13 residues. The V and J ends lost 0 bases and 5 bases respectively, with 7 bases between them. CDR3 sequence: CASSYSRTYGYTF. Here the CDR3 DNA reads TGTGCCAGCAGTTACTCCCGGACGTATGGCTACACCTTC.

The chain is built from TRBV6-6 and TRBJ1-5, with D possibly TRBD1 on 5 matching bases. Deletions cut 5 bases from V and 3 bases from J, with 11 bases between. The CDR3 contains 14 residues. CDR1 and CDR2 (germline): MNHNY, SVGAGI (reference sequence). The CDR3 protein is CASSGADFNQPQHF. CDR3 in DNA: TGTGCCAGCAGTGGGGCAGACTTCAATCAGCCCCAGCATTTT.

This sequence joins TRBV19 and TRBJ1-4; D not resolved. This CDR3 spans 12 amino acids. The germline V and J ends were trimmed by 10 bases and 12 bases, with 18 bases remaining between them. Germline V CDR1 and CDR2: LNHDA, SQIVND (reference sequence). The CDR3 here is CATLSLRGQLFF. The CDR3 DNA reads as TGTGCCACCCTAAGCCTTCGAGGGCAACTGTTTTTT.

The J gene is TRBJ2-5, the V gene TRBV9; tentatively, D is TRBD1 (6 bases). The assigned J gene may be wrong: the sequence end matches TRBJ2-7 better. From germline, CDR1 is SGDLS and CDR2 YYNGEE. The CDR3 totals 15 residues. The CDR3 coding sequence is TGTGCCAGCAGCGTAGGGGCAGGGGTGGCCTACGAGCAGTACTTC. Amino acids: CASSVGAGVAYEQYF.

The chain links TRBV9 to TRBJ1-2; TRBD1 agrees at 12 bases. Germline CDR1 SGDLS, CDR2 YYNGEE. V shed 4 bases, J shed 8 bases, and the junction held 12 bases outside the gene matches. This CDR3 has 16 residues. CDR3 bases: TGTGCCAGCAGCCAACGCGTCGGGACAGGGGGCCACGGCTACACCTTC. Translated, it gives CASSQRVGTGGHGYTF.

The V gene is TRBV28, the J gene TRBJ1-2; 7 positions agree with TRBD1. Trimming cost V 6 bases and J 8 bases; bases outside gene matches: 15. This CDR3 comprises 15 residues. Germline CDR1 MDHEN, CDR2 SYDVKM. The CDR3 is CASREAGQPYGGYTF. For the CDR3, the DNA is TGTGCCAGCAGGGAGGCGGGACAGCCATACGGGGGCTACACCTTC.

The CDR3 DNA sequence: TGTGCCAGCAGCGTAGGAGGCGGTTTTGTGAATGAGCAGTTCTTC. Protein product: CASSVGGGFVNEQFF. The V and J genes are TRBV9 and TRBJ2-1; D is unclear. This CDR3 contains 15 residues. The V gene's germline CDR1 is SGDLS and CDR2 YYNGEE. With 0 bases removed from V and 7 bases from J, the gap between germline ends came to 14 bases.

The chain combines TRBV9 with TRBJ2-5; tentatively, D is TRBD1 (6 bases). The CDR3 extends over 16 amino acids. Trimming pared 1 base from V and 1 base from J, leaving 14 bases between. The germline V gene has CDR1 SGDLS and CDR2 YYNGEE. The CDR3 loop is CASSVKDRGVQETQYF. The CDR3 DNA reads as TGTGCCAGCAGCGTAAAGGACAGAGGGGTCCAAGAGACCCAGTACTTC.

This rearrangement joins TRBV5-4 to TRBJ2-1; TRBD2 matches at 7 bases. J gave up 4 bases and V 2 bases, and 12 bases lay outside the gene matches. The germline gives CDR1 SGHNT, CDR2 YYREEE (reference sequence). CDR3 length: 17 amino acids. CDR3 protein: CASSFTIGRTSYNEQFF. The CDR3 DNA is TGTGCCAGCAGCTTTACAATCGGGAGGACCTCATACAATGAGCAGTTCTTC. Together with reference TRBV5-4 and TRBJ2-1, the CDR3 gives the full variable domain: ETGVTQSPTHLIKTRGQQVTLRCSSQSGHNTVSWYQQALGQGPQFIFQYYREEENGRGNFPPRFSGLQFPNYSSELNVNALELDDSALYLCASSFTIGRTSYNEQFFGPGTRLTVL.